This is a list of T cell receptor beta chains from one sample in a study of beta chain features in type 1 diabetes. Libraries were prepared by immunoSEQ multiplex PCR; TCRdb keeps only in-frame clonotypes and omits some of them. The table has 350,000 to 450,000 clones, 11% to 15% seen once. The specimen was naive CD4+ T cells from blood. The source is a man aged 25 to 40 in good health. Each CDR3 is given without its conserved first and last residue. The order of the fields is V gene, J gene, CDR3 protein.

>TRBV9|TRBJ1-5
ASSRTGSSNQPQH
>TRBV23-1|TRBJ1-3
ASSQNREFDSGNTIY
>TRBV7-2|TRBJ2-5
ASSLMGQRQETQY
>TRBV9|TRBJ2-1
ASSVGGTQGYNEQF
>TRBV5-4|TRBJ2-1
ASSFTSGPNNEQF
>TRBV5-1|TRBJ2-6
ASSSILSSGANVLT
>TRBV5-1|TRBJ1-6
ASSLMVGNNSPLH
>TRBV15|TRBJ1-2
ATSRDTYPSELGPHYGYT
>TRBV9|TRBJ1-3
ASSVQSMGNTIY
>TRBV7-9|TRBJ1-3
ASSLEGFTGNTIY
>TRBV7-8|TRBJ2-2
ASSLRPRGVTGELF
>TRBV11-2|TRBJ1-2
ASSLGTDYGYT
>TRBV7-2|TRBJ1-1
ASSLASRAYTEAF
>TRBV19|TRBJ2-7
ASSLQDRGSYEQY
>TRBV7-9|TRBJ2-2
ASSPPRAGELF
>TRBV5-4|TRBJ2-3
ASSSTSSDTQY
>TRBV18|TRBJ2-7
ASFAGGYEQY
>TRBV5-1|TRBJ2-1
ASSLGPASTYNEQF
>TRBV27|TRBJ2-5
ASSLSPTGGAGTQY
>TRBV6-5|TRBJ1-3
ASSPGGPGNTIY
>TRBV27|TRBJ2-3
ASRKSDRVTDTQY
>TRBV6-1|TRBJ1-1
ASSEGRPTEAF
>TRBV7-9|TRBJ2-5
ASSLRAAQNQETQY
>TRBV27|TRBJ2-3
ASSFRGGLLNTQY
>TRBV29-1|TRBJ1-2
SETRGQTGYGYT
>TRBV29-1|TRBJ2-5
SVDLPGGGRGQETQY
>TRBV29-1|TRBJ2-3
SVQTLDRSSTDTQY
>TRBV7-9|TRBJ2-5
ASSPGRVRLRETQY
>TRBV5-4|TRBJ1-2
ASSLEGSGVYGYT
>TRBV5-6|TRBJ2-7
ASSLLFYEQY
>TRBV14|TRBJ1-1
ASSQDLKQGATNTEAF
>TRBV11-2|TRBJ2-2
ASWGRQMTGELF
>TRBV10-3|TRBJ2-7
ATKRGAPGDEQY
>TRBV2|TRBJ2-4
ASMQASKNIQY
>TRBV25-1|TRBJ1-6
ASSVSGTGETPLH
>TRBV4-3|TRBJ1-2
ASSQARAYGYT
>TRBV7-2|TRBJ1-4
ASSENPGSGEKLF
>TRBV4-3|TRBJ1-5
ASSQETGTNQPQH
>TRBV19|TRBJ1-4
ASSHTGRNEKLF
>TRBV2|TRBJ2-3
ASRTPPSTDTQY
>TRBV10-3|TRBJ1-2
AISEERARGYT